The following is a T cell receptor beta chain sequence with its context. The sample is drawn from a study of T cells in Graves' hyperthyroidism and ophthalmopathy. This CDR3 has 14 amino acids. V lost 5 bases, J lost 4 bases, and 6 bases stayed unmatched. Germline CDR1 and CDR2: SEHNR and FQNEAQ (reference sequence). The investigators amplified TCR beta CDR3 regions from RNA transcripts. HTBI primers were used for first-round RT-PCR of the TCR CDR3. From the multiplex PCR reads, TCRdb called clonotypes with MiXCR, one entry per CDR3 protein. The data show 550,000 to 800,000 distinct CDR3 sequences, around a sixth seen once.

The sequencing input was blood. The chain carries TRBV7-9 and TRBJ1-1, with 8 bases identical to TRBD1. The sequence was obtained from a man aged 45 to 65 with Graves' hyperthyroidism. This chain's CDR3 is CASSPPQGATEAFF. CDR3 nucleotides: TGTGCCAGCAGCCCACCCCAGGGGGCCACTGAAGCTTTCTTT.